This T cell receptor beta chain was sequenced for a study of blood T cell repertoires in COVID-19 (dated by TCRdb to the early 2020s). For the study in its entirety: Collaborator samples came from the United States, Italy and Spain and covered acute and convalescent phases of COVID-19. The sample metadata nearly always contained a de-identified subject ID, COVID-19 status, age in years and sex. The samples were drawn from two sources: the first 160 participants of the ongoing ImmuneRACE study, and 1,254 subjects contributed by 6 global collaborators. Where HLA class I and class II types were available, the types were taken from metadata supplied by the sample provider, not from assay-based typing. The repertoires were released in a freely available public database meant as a resource for research on the immune response to SARS-CoV-2. The prospective study material was composed of cDNA or gDNA derived from T cells, B-cell-depleted T cells, or PBMCs. Deeply sampled blood TCRbeta repertoires from subjects exposed to, actively infected with, or recovered from COVID-19 were included in the dataset. Study-level results and caveats: How much clinical and demographic metadata was included differed by source and by participant, and the metadata was provided uncurated.

Whole blood was collected in K2EDTA tubes by collaborating institutions according to the institutions' own protocols. For TCRbeta analysis, collaborators shipped samples in one of three forms: frozen whole blood, isolated PBMCs, or DNA extracted from either of those sample types. As encoded in the germline V gene, CDR1 is SGHAT while CDR2 is FQNNGV. Including the terminal cysteine and phenylalanine, the CDR3 comprises 13 residues. CDR3 DNA only is kept here, 39 bases in frame from base 1. V is trimmed back by 3 bases and J by 10 bases, and the junction contains 3 bases that no gene match accounts for. TCRbeta CDR3 regions were amplified from genomic DNA using the immunoSEQ Assay, a bias-controlled multiplex PCR. The study's processing was this. The number of nucleated cells in each sample was estimated by amplification of reference gene primers within the assay. Sequence reads were collapsed and filtered to measure the absolute abundance of every unique TCRbeta CDR3 rearrangement. Productive Simpson clonality was computed per sample as the square root of Simpson's diversity index over productive rearrangements. TCRdb obtained this table from immuneACCESS and retained in-frame rearrangements with V and J assigned. These tables miss some clones; where compared with another copy, unresolved V genes account for less than half of the shortfall, and the remainder is unexplained. V and J calls and clone size follow that table, whereas D and trimming were derived from the DNA. In all, the sample holds about 110,000 clones, and 70% to 80% of those were seen once. Around 7.3% of the sample is taken by the ten largest.

With respect to this clone: Its antigen remains unidentified. Nothing much larger sits one base from this clone, and base qualities are not available.

The sequenced sample was peripheral blood. This chain joins TRBV11-2 to TRBJ1-6, with 7 bases aligning to TRBD1. This sequence originates from a woman aged 60 to 75 with acute or convalescent COVID-19. In nucleotides, the sequence is TGTGCCAGCAGCTTCCAGGGGGGCTCACCCCTCCACTTT. Translation gives CASSFQGGSPLHF.